These 17 T cell receptor beta chains were all obtained from the same sample, sequenced in a study of memory CD4+ T cells and cytomegalovirus serostatus. Single viable CD3+CD4+CD8-CD45RO+ cells were sorted as the memory CD4+ T cells. Method: immunoSEQ multiplex PCR; TCRdb's copy keeps in-frame clones and lacks some. Here the sample spans tens of thousands of clones, over 70% being singletons. The source material was memory CD4+ T cells from blood. These receptors originate from an adult in good health and CMV-seropositive.

This chain joins TRBV2 and TRBJ1-5; TRBD1 is a possible D gene (5 bases). Deletions cut 4 bases from V and 7 bases from J, with 14 bases between. CDR3 length: 14 residues. Germline CDR1 SNHLY, CDR2 FYNNEI. In DNA, the CDR3 is TGTGCCAGCAGTGGGAACGGGGCGTGGCAGCCCCAGCATTTT. This sequence encodes CASSGNGAWQPQHF.

The chain recombines TRBV7-2 with TRBJ2-7; D is unclear. The CDR3 sequence is 16 residues long. CDR1 is SGHTA and CDR2 is FQGNSA in the germline V gene. Trimming removed 2 bases from V and 4 bases from J, with 18 bases in between. CDR3: CASSLSSMSARYEQYV. The CDR3 DNA reads as TGTGCCAGCAGCTTATCTTCGATGTCAGCGAGATACGAGCAGTACGTC.

This chain links TRBV19 with TRBJ1-1, with a possible D match to TRBD1 (5 bases). CDR1 is LNHDA and CDR2 is SQIVND in the germline V gene (reference sequence). The length of the CDR3 is 14 residues. The germline V and J ends were trimmed by 7 bases and 8 bases, with 20 bases remaining between them. The CDR3 loop is CASTLWQGSAEAFF. In DNA form, the CDR3 reads TGTGCCAGTACCCTATGGCAGGGCTCGGCGGAAGCTTTCTTT.

The chain carries TRBV7-2 and TRBJ1-3; possible D gene TRBD1, 5 bases. The length of the CDR3 is 15 residues. Germline V gives CDR1 SGHTA, CDR2 FQGNSA. Trimming stripped 4 bases from V and 0 bases from J, with 10 bases between. CDR3 DNA: TGTGCCAGCAGCTCGGGGCTAAACTCTGGAAACACCATATATTTT. It codes for CASSSGLNSGNTIYF.

The CDR3 DNA follows: TGTGCCAGCAGTTCCCCTCTTGGGCTAGCGGCTTACGAGCAGTACTTC. As protein: CASSSPLGLAAYEQYF. This sequence joins TRBV6-6 and TRBJ2-7; TRBD2 matches at 7 bases. Trimming at V came to 4 bases and at J to 4 bases, leaving 13 bases not matched to a gene. Per the germline V gene, CDR1 is MNHNY and CDR2 is SVGAGI (reference sequence). This CDR3 is 16 amino acids long.

The chain couples TRBV2 to TRBJ2-1, with 8 bases matching TRBD1. The CDR3 runs to 17 residues. J lost 15 bases, V lost 2 bases, and 21 bases had no gene match. Germline CDR1 is SNHLY and CDR2 is FYNNEI. CDR3 residues: CASSERLLGDRWTGGFF. The CDR3 nucleotides read TGTGCCAGCAGTGAACGGCTTTTGGGGGACAGGTGGACTGGAGGGTTCTTC.

V and J are TRBV4-3 and TRBJ1-3; D ambiguous. V shed 0 bases and J shed 0 bases, with 9 bases lying between them. Germline V gene data show CDR1 as LGHNA and CDR2 as YSLEER. The CDR3 is made up of 16 amino acids. The CDR3 nucleotides read TGCGCCAGCAGCCAAGATACGGGAAACTCTGGAAACACCATATATTTT. It specifies CASSQDTGNSGNTIYF.

The sample holds many counts of this clone. The chain carries TRBV19 and TRBJ2-3; D is possibly TRBD1 (5 bases). Looked up from germline, CDR1 is LNHDA and CDR2 is SQIVND (reference sequence). The CDR3 runs to 12 residues. The V gene lost 7 bases and the J gene lost 4 bases, with 9 bases spanning the gap. The DNA of the CDR3 is TGTGCCAGTACCTCCAGGGCAGATACGCAGTATTTT. As protein: CASTSRADTQYF.

V usage is TRBV18 and J usage is TRBJ2-5; D gene uncertain. The V end was cut by 3 bases, the J end by 4 bases, with 9 bases between. This CDR3 region has 13 residues. Germline CDR1 reads KGHSH; CDR2 reads LQKENI. Here the CDR3 reads CASSPPNGETQYF. CDR3 coding DNA: TGTGCCAGCTCACCGCCCAATGGAGAGACCCAGTACTTC.

J is TRBJ2-5 and V is TRBV5-8, with D perhaps TRBD1 (6 bases). V dropped 4 bases and J dropped 4 bases, with 20 bases sitting between them. Germline lookup yields CDR1 SGHTS and CDR2 YDEGEE. The CDR3 has 16 amino acids. CDR3 amino acids: CASSPTGNRRGETQYF. The CDR3 DNA reads TGTGCCAGCAGCCCTACAGGGAACCGAAGGGGAGAGACCCAGTACTTC.

The chain is built from TRBV7-2 and TRBJ1-4, with 8 nucleotides matching TRBD1. V trimming: 2 bases; J trimming: 5 bases; junction bases outside the gene matches: 10. CDR3 length: 17 amino acids. The germline V gene encodes CDR1 SGHTA and CDR2 FQGNSA. The CDR3 bases are TGTGCCAGCAGCTTAAACGGACAGGGAGTTATGAATGAAAAACTGTTTTTT. This codes for CASSLNGQGVMNEKLFF.

This clone was recorded a few times. This rearrangement joins TRBV5-5 to TRBJ1-1; D call uncertain. The CDR3 has 13 amino acids. V shed 1 base and J shed 3 bases, with 7 bases lying between them. Looked up from germline, CDR1 is SGHKS and CDR2 is YYEKEE (reference sequence). The CDR3 DNA sequence: TGTGCCAGCAGCTTGTTCACAGACACTGAAGCTTTCTTT. This encodes CASSLFTDTEAFF.

The chain has TRBV28 and TRBJ2-2; D call uncertain. Germline CDR1 reads MDHEN; CDR2 reads SYDVKM. CDR3 size: 13 residues. V was cut by 6 bases and J by 5 bases, with 10 bases left in between. The CDR3 reads CASRNPSTGELFF. For the CDR3, the DNA is TGTGCCAGCAGGAACCCCAGTACCGGGGAGCTGTTTTTT.

The chain has TRBV4-1 and TRBJ1-4; TRBD1 might be the D (5 bases). There are 16 residues in the CDR3. V lost 8 bases and J lost 8, with 24 bases in between. The germline CDR1 and CDR2 sequences are MGHRA and YSYEKL. The CDR3 protein is CASGGSRVGPGEKLFF. As DNA, the CDR3 is TGCGCCAGCGGGGGGAGCAGGGTTGGGCCAGGGGAAAAACTGTTTTTT.

The chain is built from TRBV18 and TRBJ2-5; 12 bases agree with TRBD2. The CDR3 is 16 amino acids. Losses at the gene ends were 3 bases for V and 1 base for J; bases not matched to a gene: 3. Germline V gene data show CDR1 as KGHSH and CDR2 as LQKENI. CDR3 residues: CASSPLAGGSQETQYF. CDR3 nucleotides: TGTGCCAGCTCACCCCTAGCGGGAGGGAGCCAAGAGACCCAGTACTTC.

The genes are TRBV7-3 and TRBJ2-6; 7 positions match TRBD1. This CDR3 is 16 amino acids long. The germline V gene encodes CDR1 SGHTA and CDR2 FQGTGA. Germline trimming cut 5 bases from V and 4 bases from J; bases unmatched to any gene: 8. The CDR3 reads CASSPRQGPGANVLTF. Here the CDR3 DNA reads TGTGCCAGCAGCCCTCGACAGGGCCCAGGGGCCAACGTCCTGACTTTC.

The chain couples TRBV6-5 to TRBJ2-1; D not resolved. Per the germline V gene, CDR1 is MNHEY and CDR2 is SVGAGI. Between the trimmed V and J ends, which lost 6 bases and 10 bases, there was a span of 22 bases. This CDR3 has 15 amino acids. CDR3 sequence: CASRPTILAVNEQFF. CDR3 sequence (DNA): TGTGCCAGCAGGCCCACTATTTTGGCTGTCAACGAGCAGTTCTTC.